The 15 T cell receptor beta chains in this list originate from one sample, sequenced in a study of blood T cell repertoires in COVID-19. The data were produced by immunoSEQ multiplex PCR, yet TCRdb's version contains in-frame clones alone and is incomplete. The data contain around 200,000 clones, more than 70% of them singletons. The source material was peripheral blood. All receptors derive from a woman in her fifties or sixties with acute or convalescent COVID-19.

V usage is TRBV6-6 and J usage is TRBJ1-1, with D unresolved. Germline V gives CDR1 MNHNY, CDR2 SVGAGI (reference sequence). CDR3 size: 12 residues. V dropped 5 bases and J dropped 8 bases, with 12 bases sitting between them. DNA of the CDR3: TGTGCCAGCAGTACCCGACTGGAGGAAGCTTTCTTT. This translates into CASSTRLEEAFF.

This chain connects TRBV27 to TRBJ2-4; 8 bases agree with TRBD2. V gave up 3 bases and J gave up 3 bases; unmatched junction bases: 13. The CDR3 is made up of 18 amino acids. CDR1 and CDR2 from the germline V gene are MNHEY and SMNVEV (reference sequence). CDR3 region: CASSFLAGPAKDKNIQYF. The DNA for the CDR3 is TGTGCCAGCAGTTTTCTAGCGGGCCCGGCCAAGGACAAAAACATTCAGTACTTC.

This chain links TRBV6-2 or TRBV6-3 with TRBJ2-3, with D perhaps TRBD2 (6 bases). CDR3 length: 16 amino acids. The germline V and J ends were trimmed by 2 bases and 1 base, with 13 bases remaining between them. The germline V gene encodes CDR1 MNHEY and CDR2 SVGEGT. CDR3 loop: CASSYIILAGTDTQYF. The CDR3 DNA reads as TGTGCCAGCAGTTACATCATATTAGCGGGCACAGATACGCAGTATTTT.

CDR3 DNA sequence: TGTGCCAGCAGCTTTGGGACAGGCAACAATGAGCAGTTCTTC. Its protein is CASSFGTGNNEQFF. The chain carries TRBV7-3 and TRBJ2-1; TRBD1 agrees at 8 bases. V lost 3 bases and J lost 5; bases outside the gene matches: 3. Germline lookup yields CDR1 SGHTA and CDR2 FQGTGA. The CDR3 consists of 14 residues.

The DNA for the CDR3 is TGCGCCAGCAGCCAAGGAAATGGCTTGAACACTGAAGCTTTCTTT. Amino acids: CASSQGNGLNTEAFF. This chain connects TRBV4-1 to TRBJ1-1; D unresolved. There are 15 residues in the CDR3. Per germline, CDR1 MGHRA and CDR2 YSYEKL. Deletions cut 1 base from V and 0 bases from J, with 9 bases between.

The chain recombines TRBV3-1 (or the pseudogene TRBV3-2) with TRBJ1-5; D gene unclear. The CDR3 has 13 amino acids. Germline values: CDR1 LGHDT, CDR2 YNNKEL (reference sequence). Trimming stripped 3 bases from V and 4 bases from J, with 7 bases between. CDR3 sequence: CASSQGRNQPQHF. Written as DNA, the CDR3 is TGTGCCAGCAGCCAGGGGAGAAATCAGCCCCAGCATTTT.

This clone was found a few times. V gene TRBV2 combines with J gene TRBJ2-7; D remains ambiguous. The CDR3 has 13 amino acids. The germline gives CDR1 SNHLY, CDR2 FYNNEI. Trimming pared 2 bases from V and 3 bases from J, leaving 8 bases between. CDR3 loop: CASSEQSDYEQYF. As DNA, the CDR3 is TGTGCCAGCAGTGAACAGTCAGACTACGAGCAGTACTTC.

The chain is built from TRBV27 and TRBJ2-7, with TRBD1 identical over 8 bases. After removal of 6 bases from V and 3 bases from J, the junction contained 13 bases not matched to a gene. CDR1 and CDR2 from the germline V gene are MNHEY and SMNVEV (reference sequence). This CDR3 spans 16 amino acids. The CDR3 is CASSAQAQGAIYEQYF. The CDR3 bases are TGTGCCAGCAGCGCCCAGGCGCAGGGGGCGATCTACGAGCAGTACTTC.

The chain recombines TRBV2 with TRBJ2-7, with unresolved D. Trimming shortened V by 6 bases and J by 3 bases, and 6 bases separated the two germline ends. Germline V gene data show CDR1 as SNHLY and CDR2 as FYNNEI. CDR3 length: 11 residues. This chain's CDR3 is CASRSIYEQYF. The CDR3 DNA reads as TGTGCCAGCAGGAGTATCTACGAGCAGTACTTC.

The chain carries TRBV15 and TRBJ2-7, with 7 bases matching TRBD2. This CDR3 spans 13 amino acids. Germline V gene lookup returns CDR1 LNHNV and CDR2 YYDKDF (reference sequence). Unmatched junction bases numbered 6, after V lost 3 bases and J lost 7 bases. The CDR3 nucleotides are TGTGCCACCAGCAGGGCGGGGGTGAGAGAGCAGTACTTC. Encoded protein: CATSRAGVREQYF.

The chain has TRBV24-1 and TRBJ2-2; TRBD2 agrees at 10 bases. The CDR3 loop spans 17 amino acids. V was pared by 7 bases and J by 2 bases, with 9 bases of the junction left unmatched. Germline CDR1 KGHDR, CDR2 SFDVKD. The CDR3 DNA follows: TGTGCCACCAGGGCCGGGAGCGGGAGGGGCAACACCGGGGAGCTGTTTTTT. The encoded protein is CATRAGSGRGNTGELFF.

V and J are TRBV28 and TRBJ2-7; TRBD2 matches 7 bases. Germline CDR1 is MDHEN and CDR2 is SYDVKM. The CDR3 has 15 amino acids. V lost 5 bases, J lost 2 bases, and 9 bases stayed unmatched. Here the CDR3 reads CASSPGLSPPYEQYF. The CDR3 DNA follows: TGTGCCAGCAGTCCGGGACTATCGCCCCCCTACGAGCAGTACTTC.

J is TRBJ1-1 and V is TRBV19; TRBD1 aligns across 8 bases. Germline V gene lookup returns CDR1 LNHDA and CDR2 SQIVND (reference sequence). The junction had 3 bases not matched to a gene; V was cut back by 5 bases and J by 1 base. There are 14 residues in the CDR3. The CDR3 nucleotides read TGTGCCAGTAGTCCTGGGACAGGGAACACTGAAGCTTTCTTT. This encodes CASSPGTGNTEAFF.

The V and J genes are TRBV27 and TRBJ2-2, with D perhaps matching TRBD1 (6 bases). Looked up from germline, CDR1 is MNHEY and CDR2 is SMNVEV (reference sequence). V lost 5 bases, J lost 5 bases, and 9 bases lay in between. The CDR3 consists of 13 residues. As DNA, the CDR3 is TGTGCCAGCAGTACCAGGGGAACCGGGGAGCTGTTTTTT. This gives the protein CASSTRGTGELFF.

Written as DNA, the CDR3 is TGTGCCAGCAGGGTTGAGGGGGCTATGGTCCACGAGCAGTACTTC. It is translated as CASRVEGAMVHEQYF. The chain combines TRBV28 with TRBJ2-7; 7 nucleotides align to TRBD1. The V gene's germline CDR1 is MDHEN and CDR2 SYDVKM. The length of the CDR3 is 15 residues. V dropped 6 bases and J dropped 5; count of bases not matched to a gene: 13.